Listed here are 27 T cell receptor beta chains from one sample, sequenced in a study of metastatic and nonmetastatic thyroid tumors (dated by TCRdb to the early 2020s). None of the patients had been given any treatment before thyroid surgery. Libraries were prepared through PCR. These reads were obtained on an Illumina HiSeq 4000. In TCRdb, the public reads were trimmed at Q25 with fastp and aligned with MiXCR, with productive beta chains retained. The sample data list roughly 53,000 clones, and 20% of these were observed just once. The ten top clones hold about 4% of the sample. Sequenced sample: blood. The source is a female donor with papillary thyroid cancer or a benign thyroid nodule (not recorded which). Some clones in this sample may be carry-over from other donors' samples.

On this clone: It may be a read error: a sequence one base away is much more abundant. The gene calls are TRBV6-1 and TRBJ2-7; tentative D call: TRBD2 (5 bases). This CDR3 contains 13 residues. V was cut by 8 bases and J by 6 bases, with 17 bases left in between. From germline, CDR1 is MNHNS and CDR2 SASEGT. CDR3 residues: CASYRVVGLEQYF. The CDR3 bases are TGTGCCAGCTATCGAGTCGTAGGACTCGAGCAGTACTTC.

CDR3 in amino acids: CASSPPVWVSGNEQYF. For the CDR3, the DNA is TGTGCCAGCAGCCCCCCGGTGTGGGTATCTGGGAACGAGCAGTACTTC. V is TRBV11-1 and J is TRBJ2-7; D is unclear. Trimming left V 5 bases short and J 5 bases short, with 22 bases between. Germline V gene data show CDR1 as SGHAT and CDR2 as FQDESV (reference sequence). The CDR3 loop spans 16 amino acids.

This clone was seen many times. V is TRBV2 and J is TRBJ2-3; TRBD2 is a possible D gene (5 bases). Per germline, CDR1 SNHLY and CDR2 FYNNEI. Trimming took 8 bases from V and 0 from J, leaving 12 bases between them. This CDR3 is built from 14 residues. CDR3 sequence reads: CASWRMDSTDTQYF. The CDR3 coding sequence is TGTGCCAGCTGGAGGATGGATAGCACAGATACGCAGTATTTT.

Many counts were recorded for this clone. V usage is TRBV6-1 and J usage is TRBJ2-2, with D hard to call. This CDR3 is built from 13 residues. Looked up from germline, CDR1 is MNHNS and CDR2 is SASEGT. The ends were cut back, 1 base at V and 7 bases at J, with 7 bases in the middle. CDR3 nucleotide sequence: TGTGCCAGCAGTGAAGAAGGGTTCGGGGAGCTGTTTTTT. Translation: CASSEEGFGELFF.

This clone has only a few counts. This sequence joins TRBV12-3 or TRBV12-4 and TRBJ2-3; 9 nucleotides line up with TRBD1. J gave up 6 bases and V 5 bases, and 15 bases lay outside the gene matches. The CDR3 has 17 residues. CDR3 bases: TGTGCCAGCAGTCACCCTCCGGAACAGGGGGCCGCGGATACGCAGTATTTT. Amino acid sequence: CASSHPPEQGAADTQYF.

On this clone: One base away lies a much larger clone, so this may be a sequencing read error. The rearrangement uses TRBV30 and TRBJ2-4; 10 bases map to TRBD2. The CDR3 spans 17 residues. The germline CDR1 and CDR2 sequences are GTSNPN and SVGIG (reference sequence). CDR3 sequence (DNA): TGTACCTGGATGCGAGGATGGCTAGCGGGAGACAAAAACATTCAGTACTTC. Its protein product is CTWMRGWLAGDKNIQYF.

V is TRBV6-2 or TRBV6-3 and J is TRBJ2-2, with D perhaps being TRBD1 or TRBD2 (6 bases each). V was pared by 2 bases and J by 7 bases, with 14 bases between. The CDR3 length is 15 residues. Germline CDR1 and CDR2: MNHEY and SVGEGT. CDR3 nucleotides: TGTGCCAGCAGTTACGGGGGGCATGGGTTCGGGGAGCTGTTTTTT. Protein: CASSYGGHGFGELFF.

The CDR3: CASNLCSGSTYNEQFF. The CDR3 DNA sequence: TGTGCCAGTAATCTCTGTAGCGGGAGCACCTACAATGAGCAGTTCTTC. This chain uses TRBV19 with TRBJ2-1; TRBD2 agrees at 9 bases. The CDR3 runs 16 residues. V lost 7 bases, J lost 2 bases, and 9 bases stayed unmatched. CDR1 LNHDA and CDR2 SQIVND come from the germline V gene (reference sequence).

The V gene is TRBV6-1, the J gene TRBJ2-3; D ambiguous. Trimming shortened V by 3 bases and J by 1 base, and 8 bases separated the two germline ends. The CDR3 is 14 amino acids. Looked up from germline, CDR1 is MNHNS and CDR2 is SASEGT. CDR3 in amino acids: CASSEYSGTDTQYF. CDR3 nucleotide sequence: TGTGCCAGCAGTGAGTATTCTGGCACAGATACGCAGTATTTT.

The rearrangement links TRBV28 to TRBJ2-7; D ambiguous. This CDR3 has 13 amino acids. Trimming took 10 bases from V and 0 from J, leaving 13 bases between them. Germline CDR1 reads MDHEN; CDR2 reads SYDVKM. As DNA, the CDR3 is TGTGCCATCAGCCCCTCCCCCTCCTACGAGCAGTACTTC. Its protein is CAISPSPSYEQYF. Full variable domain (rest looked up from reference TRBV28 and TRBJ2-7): DVKVTQSSRYLVKRTGEKVFLECVQDMDHENMFWYRQDPGLGLRLIYFSYDVKMKEKGDIPEGYSVSREKKERFSLILESASTNQTSMYLCAISPSPSYEQYFGPGTRLTVT.

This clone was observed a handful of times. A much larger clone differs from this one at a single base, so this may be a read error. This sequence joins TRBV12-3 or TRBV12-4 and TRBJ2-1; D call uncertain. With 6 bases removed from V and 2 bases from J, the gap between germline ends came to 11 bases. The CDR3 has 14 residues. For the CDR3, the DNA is TGTGCCAGCAGCCCCCTGTCGGCCTACAATGAGCAGTTCTTC. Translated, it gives CASSPLSAYNEQFF.

The CDR3, as DNA: TGTGCCTGGAGTGCAGGGTTGGGGTTCTTGTTTAGGGCCAACGTCCTGACTTTC. Its protein product is CAWSAGLGFLFRANVLTF. This sequence joins TRBV30 and TRBJ2-6; tentative D call: TRBD1 (5 bases). Trimming stripped 1 base from V and 5 bases from J, with 21 bases between. This CDR3 has 18 amino acids. In germline, CDR1 is GTSNPN, CDR2 SVGIG (reference sequence).

CDR3 residues: CASRTGTGGTDTQYF. The CDR3 nucleotides read TGTGCCAGCAGGACCGGGACAGGGGGCACAGATACGCAGTATTTT. The rearrangement joins TRBV27 to TRBJ2-3; 10 bases line up with TRBD1. The CDR3 extends over 15 amino acids. Germline V lookup: CDR1 MNHEY, CDR2 SMNVEV (reference sequence). Germline trimming cut 6 bases from V and 1 base from J; bases unmatched to any gene: 4.

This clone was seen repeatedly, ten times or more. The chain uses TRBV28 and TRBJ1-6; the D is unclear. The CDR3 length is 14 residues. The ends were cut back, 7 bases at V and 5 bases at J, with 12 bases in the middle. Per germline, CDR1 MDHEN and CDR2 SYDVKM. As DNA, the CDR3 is TGTGCCAGCAACACGGTTTCAGATAATTCACCCCTCCACTTT. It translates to CASNTVSDNSPLHF.

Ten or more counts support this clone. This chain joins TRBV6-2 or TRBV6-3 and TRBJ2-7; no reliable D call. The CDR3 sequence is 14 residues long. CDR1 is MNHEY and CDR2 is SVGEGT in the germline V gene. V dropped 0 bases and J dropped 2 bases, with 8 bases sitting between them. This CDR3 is CASSYSAPTYEQYF. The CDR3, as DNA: TGTGCCAGCAGTTACTCGGCACCTACCTACGAGCAGTACTTC.

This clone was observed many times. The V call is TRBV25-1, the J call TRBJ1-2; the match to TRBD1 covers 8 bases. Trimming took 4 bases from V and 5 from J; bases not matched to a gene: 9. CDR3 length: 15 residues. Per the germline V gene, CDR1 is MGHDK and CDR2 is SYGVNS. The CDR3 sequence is CASSASGQGIYGYTF. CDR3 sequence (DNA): TGTGCCAGCAGTGCCTCCGGACAGGGAATATATGGCTACACCTTC.

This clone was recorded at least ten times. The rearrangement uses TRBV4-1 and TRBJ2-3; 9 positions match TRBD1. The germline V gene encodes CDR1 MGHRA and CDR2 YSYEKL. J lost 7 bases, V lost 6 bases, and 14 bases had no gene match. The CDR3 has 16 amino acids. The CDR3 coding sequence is TGCGCCAGCAGGACCCCCGGGACAGGGCCCGGGTATACGCAGTATTTT. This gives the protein CASRTPGTGPGYTQYF.

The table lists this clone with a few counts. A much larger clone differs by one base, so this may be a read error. The CDR3 spells CASRVTLTPNTQYF. CDR3 sequence (DNA): TGTGCCAGCAGGGTCACCCTTACCCCTAATACGCAGTATTTT. This sequence joins TRBV2 and TRBJ2-3; no definite D call. The CDR3 covers 14 residues. Germline V gene data show CDR1 as SNHLY and CDR2 as FYNNEI. Trimming shortened V by 6 bases and J by 7 bases, and 17 bases separated the two germline ends.

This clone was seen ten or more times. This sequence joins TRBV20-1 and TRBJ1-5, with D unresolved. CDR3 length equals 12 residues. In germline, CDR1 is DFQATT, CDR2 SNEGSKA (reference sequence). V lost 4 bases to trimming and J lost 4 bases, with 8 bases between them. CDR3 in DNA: TGCAGTGCTATACAAACTAATCAGCCCCAGCATTTT. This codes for CSAIQTNQPQHF.

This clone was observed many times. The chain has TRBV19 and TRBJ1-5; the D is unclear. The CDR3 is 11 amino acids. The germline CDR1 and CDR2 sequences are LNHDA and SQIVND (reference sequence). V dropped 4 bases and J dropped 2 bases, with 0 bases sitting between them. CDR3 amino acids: CASSSNQPQHF. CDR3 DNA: TGTGCCAGTAGTAGCAATCAGCCCCAGCATTTT.

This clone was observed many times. The DNA for the CDR3 is TGTGCCAGCACCCTTAGGCAGGGTGGTAACACTGAAGCTTTCTTT. It encodes CASTLRQGGNTEAFF. The V gene is TRBV28, the J gene TRBJ1-1; perhaps TRBD1 as D (5 bases). V was trimmed by 7 bases and J by 2 bases, leaving 17 bases between them. Germline loops: CDR1 MDHEN, CDR2 SYDVKM. The CDR3 runs 15 residues.

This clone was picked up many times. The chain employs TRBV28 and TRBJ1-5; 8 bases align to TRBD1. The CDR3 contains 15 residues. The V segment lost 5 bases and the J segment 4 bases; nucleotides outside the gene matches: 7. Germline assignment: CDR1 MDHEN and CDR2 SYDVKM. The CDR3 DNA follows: TGTGCCAGCAGTCAACCGGACAGGGCAAATCAGCCCCAGCATTTT. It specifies CASSQPDRANQPQHF.

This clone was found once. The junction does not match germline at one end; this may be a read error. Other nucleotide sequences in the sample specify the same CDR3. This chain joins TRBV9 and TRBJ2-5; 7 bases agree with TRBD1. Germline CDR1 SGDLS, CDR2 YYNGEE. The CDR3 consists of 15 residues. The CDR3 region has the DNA TGTGCAAGCAGCAAAACAACCGGGACAGAAGAGACCCAGTACTTC. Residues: CASSKTTGTEETQYF.

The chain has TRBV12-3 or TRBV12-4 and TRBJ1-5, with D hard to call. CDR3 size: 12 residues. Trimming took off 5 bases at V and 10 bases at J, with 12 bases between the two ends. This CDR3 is CASSESGHPQHF. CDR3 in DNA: TGTGCCAGCAGTGAATCCGGGCACCCCCAGCATTTT.

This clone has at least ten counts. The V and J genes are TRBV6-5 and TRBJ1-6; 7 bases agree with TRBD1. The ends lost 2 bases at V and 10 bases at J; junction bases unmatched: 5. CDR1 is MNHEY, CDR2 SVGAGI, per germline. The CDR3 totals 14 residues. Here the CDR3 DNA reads TGTGCCAGCAGTTACCAGACAGGGATATCACCCCTCCACTTT. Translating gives CASSYQTGISPLHF.

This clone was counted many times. This CDR3 is CASSLIGPPAEQFF. CDR3 in DNA: TGTGCCAGCAGTTTAATAGGACCACCGGCGGAGCAGTTCTTC. The chain joins TRBV27 to TRBJ2-1, with D unclear. With 2 bases removed from V and 10 bases from J, the gap between germline ends came to 15 bases. CDR1 is MNHEY, CDR2 SMNVEV, per germline (reference sequence). This CDR3 region has 14 residues.

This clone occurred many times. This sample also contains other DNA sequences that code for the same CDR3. The CDR3 loop is CASSYSGTHTDTQYF. The CDR3, as DNA: TGTGCCAGCAGTTACTCGGGGACCCACACAGATACGCAGTATTTT. J is TRBJ2-3 and V is TRBV6-2 or TRBV6-3, with D perhaps matching TRBD1 or TRBD2 (5 bases each). V lost 0 bases to trimming and J lost 2 bases, with 9 bases between them. From germline, CDR1 is MNHEY and CDR2 SVGEGT. The CDR3 sequence is 15 residues long.